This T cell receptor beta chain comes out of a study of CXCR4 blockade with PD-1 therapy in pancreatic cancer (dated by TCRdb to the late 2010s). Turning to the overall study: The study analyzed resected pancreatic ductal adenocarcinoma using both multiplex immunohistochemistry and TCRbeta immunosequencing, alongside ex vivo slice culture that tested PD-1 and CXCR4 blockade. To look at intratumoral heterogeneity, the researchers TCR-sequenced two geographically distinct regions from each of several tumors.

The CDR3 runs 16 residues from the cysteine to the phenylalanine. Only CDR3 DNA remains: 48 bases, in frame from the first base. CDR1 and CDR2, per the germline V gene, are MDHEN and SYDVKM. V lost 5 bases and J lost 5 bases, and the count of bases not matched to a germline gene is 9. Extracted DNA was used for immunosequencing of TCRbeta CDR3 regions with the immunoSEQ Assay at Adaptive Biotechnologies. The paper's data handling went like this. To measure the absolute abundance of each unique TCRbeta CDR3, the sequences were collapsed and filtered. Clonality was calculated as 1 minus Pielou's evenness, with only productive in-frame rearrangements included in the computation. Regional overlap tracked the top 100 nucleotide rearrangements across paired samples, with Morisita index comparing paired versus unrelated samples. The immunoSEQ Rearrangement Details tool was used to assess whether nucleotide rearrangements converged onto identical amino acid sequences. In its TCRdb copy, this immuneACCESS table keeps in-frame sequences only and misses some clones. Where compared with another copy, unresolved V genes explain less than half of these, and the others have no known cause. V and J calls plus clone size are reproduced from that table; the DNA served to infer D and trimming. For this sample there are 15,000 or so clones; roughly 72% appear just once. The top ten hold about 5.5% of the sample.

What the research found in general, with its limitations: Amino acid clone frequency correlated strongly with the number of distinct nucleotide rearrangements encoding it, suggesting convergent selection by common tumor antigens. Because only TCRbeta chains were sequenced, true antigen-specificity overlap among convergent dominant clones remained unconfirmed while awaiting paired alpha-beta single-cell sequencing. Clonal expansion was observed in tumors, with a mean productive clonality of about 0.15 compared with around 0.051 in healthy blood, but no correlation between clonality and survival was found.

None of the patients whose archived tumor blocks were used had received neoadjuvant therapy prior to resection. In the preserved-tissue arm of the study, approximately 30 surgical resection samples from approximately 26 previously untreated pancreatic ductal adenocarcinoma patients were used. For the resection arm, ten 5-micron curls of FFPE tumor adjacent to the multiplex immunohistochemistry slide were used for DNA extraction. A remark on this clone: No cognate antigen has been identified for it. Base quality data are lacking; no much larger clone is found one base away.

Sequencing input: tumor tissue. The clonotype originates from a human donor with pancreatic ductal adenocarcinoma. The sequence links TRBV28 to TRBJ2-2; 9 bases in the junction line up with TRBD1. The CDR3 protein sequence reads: CASSTSGTGRTGELFF. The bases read TGTGCCAGCAGTACCTCCGGGACAGGGCGGACCGGGGAGCTGTTTTTT.